The following is a T cell receptor (beta chain) sequence with its context. Its specificity is unknown. V gave up 6 bases and J gave up 3 bases, with 7 bases separating them. The CDR3 loop spans 12 amino acids. Germline V gene data show CDR1 as MNHEY and CDR2 as SVGAGI. The sample comes from a study of T cell responses to AZD1222 COVID-19 vaccine. Generated by immunoSEQ multiplex PCR, the TCRdb table keeps only in-frame clones and is missing some. In the table there are about 120,000 clones, 86% of which are singletons. Findings and caveats of the study: Nearly half of spike-specific TCRs reportedly target unmutated variant regions. It should be noted that donors were predominantly white British and more often female, and clonal diversity was possibly underestimated. Spike-wide vaccine-associated CD4 TCRs dominated at 160-218 and 743-854.

The chain couples TRBV6-5 to TRBJ2-3; no definite D call. The sample consisted of peripheral blood, taken on day 0 of AZD1222 vaccination. This clonotype was obtained from an adult in good health. DNA of the CDR3: TGTGCCAGCAGAACGGAAACAGATACGCAGTATTTT. This codes for CASRTETDTQYF.